This T cell receptor (beta chain) was recovered during a study of blood T cell repertoires in COVID-19. Per the study methods: Amplification of reference gene primers provided the estimated nucleated cell counts. Repertoires were generated with immunoSEQ multiplex PCR, while TCRdb's copy carries only in-frame clones and drops some. V and J calls and clone size are copied from that table; D and trimming were computed from the DNA. Here the sample spans some 200,000 clones, 65% to 90% being singletons. Sequencing was performed on peripheral blood. The TCR was taken from a woman between 65 and 79 years old with COVID-19, enrolled during active disease.

CDR3 DNA: TGTGCCAGCAGGAGTCGACAAGCTCAAGAGACCCAGTACTTC. Translating it yields CASRSRQAQETQYF. This rearrangement joins TRBV5-8 to TRBJ2-5; D is ambiguous. The germline gives CDR1 SGHTS, CDR2 YDEGEE. The length of the CDR3 is 14 residues. Trimming stripped 5 bases from V and 2 bases from J, with 13 bases between. The full variable domain, completed using reference TRBV5-8 and TRBJ2-5, is EAGVTQSPTHLIKTRGQQATLRCSPISGHTSVYWYQQALGLGLQFLLWYDEGEERNRGNFPPRFSGRQFPNYSSELNVNALELEDSALYLCASRSRQAQETQYFGPGTRLLVL.